One sample yielded the 23 T cell receptor beta chains listed below, sequenced in a study of vaccination and CD4 T cells after COVID-19. Sequenced with the Oncomine TCR Beta short-read assay was DNA taken from cultured CD4+ T cells. Using its own MiXCR run on the PCR reads, TCRdb lists one record per CDR3 protein. This sample carries some 7,000 distinct CDR3 sequences, about 25% of them seen once, and the ten largest clones take more than 9%. Treatment specified: approximately nine-day PBMC culture with coronavirus spike peptide pools or control peptides (ViraFEST assay). Their target antigens are unknown. The input for sequencing was CD4+ T cells from blood, cultured in vitro, taken after SARS-CoV-2 vaccination. The receptor source for this set is a human donor who had recovered from COVID-19.

The chain carries TRBV27 and TRBJ2-2; D not resolved. The CDR3 is 13 amino acids. V was clipped by 6 bases and J by 0 bases, with 5 bases between them. The germline gives CDR1 MNHEY, CDR2 SMNVEV (reference sequence). CDR3 bases: TGTGCCAGCAGCCTGACGAACACCGGGGAGCTGTTTTTT. Translating gives CASSLTNTGELFF.

The CDR3 DNA reads as TGCAGCGTGGGGACTAGCGGCTACGAGCAGTACTTC. It yields the protein CSVGTSGYEQYF. The gene calls are TRBV29-1 and TRBJ2-7; 11 bases fit TRBD2. Per germline, CDR1 SQVTM and CDR2 ANQGSEA. The CDR3 extends over 12 amino acids. Trimming cost V 6 bases and J 3 bases; bases outside gene matches: 1.

Within the sample, this clonotype is medium-sized. The chain is built from TRBV6-5 and TRBJ2-7, with TRBD2 matching over 11 bases. This CDR3 is 17 amino acids long. V lost 2 bases, J lost 2 bases, and 8 bases stayed unmatched. Looked up from germline, CDR1 is MNHEY and CDR2 is SVGAGI. This CDR3 is CASSYAAGTSGAYEQYF. The CDR3 DNA reads TGTGCCAGCAGTTACGCGGCCGGGACTAGCGGTGCCTACGAGCAGTACTTC.

This clonotype is labeled medium-sized (0.01 to 0.1%). This rearrangement joins TRBV7-9 to TRBJ2-5; perhaps D is TRBD1 or TRBD2 (6 bases each). The CDR3 extends over 13 amino acids. Trimming cost V 1 base and J 9 bases, with 12 bases left between them. The V gene's germline CDR1 is SEHNR and CDR2 FQNEAQ (reference sequence). CDR3 region: CASSLGLRGAQYF. In nucleotides, the CDR3 is TGTGCCAGCAGCTTAGGGCTGAGGGGGGCCCAGTACTTC.

The V call is TRBV25-1, the J call TRBJ2-7, with 7 bases identical to TRBD1. There are 12 residues in the CDR3. CDR1 is MGHDK and CDR2 is SYGVNS in the germline V gene. The junction had 3 bases not matched to a gene; V was cut back by 4 bases and J by 6 bases. The CDR3 sequence is CASSAQGFEQYF. In nucleotides, the CDR3 is TGTGCCAGCAGTGCACAGGGGTTCGAGCAGTACTTC.

This clonotype ranks as medium-sized. The chain recombines TRBV20-1 with TRBJ1-5; 11 bases agree with TRBD1. CDR1 and CDR2 (germline): DFQATT, SNEGSKA (reference sequence). The CDR3 has 14 amino acids. Trimming took 5 bases from V and 2 from J; bases not matched to a gene: 2. CDR3 amino acids: CSAGDRGGNQPQHF. The DNA for the CDR3 is TGCAGTGCTGGGGACAGGGGGGGCAATCAGCCCCAGCATTTT.

This clonotype appeared a few times. The chain uses TRBV6-1 and TRBJ2-7, with 7 bases lining up with TRBD2. With V trimmed by 7 bases and J by 4 bases, 13 bases remained unmatched. The V gene's germline CDR1 is MNHNS and CDR2 SASEGT. This CDR3 contains 15 residues. Here the CDR3 reads CASMRTAAGVYEQYF. The CDR3 nucleotides read TGTGCCAGCATGCGGACTGCCGCGGGGGTTTACGAGCAGTACTTC.

This clonotype has just a few counts. The J gene is TRBJ1-2, the V gene TRBV7-3; D is uncertain. Germline-derived CDR1 and CDR2 are SGHTA and FQGTGA. This CDR3 is built from 16 residues. The V end was cut by 5 bases, the J end by 3 bases, with 19 bases between. In DNA, the CDR3 is TGTGCCAGCAGCCGTCTTTCGAGGCGTACGGACTATGGCTACACCTTC. This sequence encodes CASSRLSRRTDYGYTF.

This clonotype was seen only once. This chain joins TRBV27 and TRBJ2-2; no clear D. CDR1 and CDR2 (germline): MNHEY, SMNVEV (reference sequence). The CDR3 is 15 residues long. V lost 3 bases and J lost 4, with 12 bases in between. The CDR3 loop reads CASSLVLRGTGELFF. CDR3 DNA sequence: TGTGCCAGCAGTTTGGTCCTCCGCGGCACCGGGGAGCTGTTTTTT.

This clonotype has a handful of counts. The V and J genes are TRBV19 and TRBJ2-7, with D unresolved. With 9 bases removed from V and 2 bases from J, the gap between germline ends came to 8 bases. The CDR3 extends over 11 amino acids. Germline V lookup: CDR1 LNHDA, CDR2 SQIVND (reference sequence). The chain's CDR3 is CASSSTYEQYF. CDR3 nucleotides: TGTGCCAGCTCTTCCACCTACGAGCAGTACTTC.

This clonotype was seen only a few times. The chain links TRBV6-5 to TRBJ1-2; D might be TRBD1 (5 bases). CDR1 and CDR2 from the germline V gene are MNHEY and SVGAGI. Trimming took 2 bases from V and 8 from J, leaving 9 bases between them. CDR3 length: 12 amino acids. The CDR3 protein is CASSYRGGGYTF. CDR3 in DNA: TGTGCCAGCAGTTACAGGGGCGGGGGCTACACCTTC.

This chain uses TRBV19 with TRBJ2-7, with a weak D call TRBD2 (6 bases). This CDR3 is 14 amino acids long. Looked up from germline, CDR1 is LNHDA and CDR2 is SQIVND (reference sequence). The V and J ends lost 3 bases and 3 bases respectively, with 12 bases between them. The CDR3 is CASSIGGFGYEQYF. CDR3 coding DNA: TGTGCCAGTAGTATTGGGGGGTTTGGCTACGAGCAGTACTTC.

This clonotype counts as medium-sized. J is TRBJ1-2 and V is TRBV6-5; TRBD1 aligns across 8 bases. V trimming: 0 bases; J trimming: 1 base; junction bases outside the gene matches: 1. The CDR3 is made up of 15 amino acids. Per the germline V gene, CDR1 is MNHEY and CDR2 is SVGAGI. CDR3 residues: CASSYSGQGNYGYTF. The CDR3 DNA sequence: TGTGCCAGCAGTTACTCAGGACAGGGTAACTATGGCTACACCTTC.

Relative to its sample, this clonotype is medium-sized. V and J are TRBV20-1 and TRBJ2-7, with D possibly TRBD1 on 5 matching bases. Germline-derived CDR1 and CDR2 are DFQATT and SNEGSKA (reference sequence). Trimming removed 6 bases at V and 2 bases at J, with 14 bases between. CDR3 length: 13 amino acids. This CDR3 reads CSAPQTVAYEQYF. CDR3 nucleotide sequence: TGCAGTGCCCCCCAGACAGTCGCCTACGAGCAGTACTTC.

The rearrangement joins TRBV28 to TRBJ1-3, with no clear D. V dropped 2 bases and J dropped 4 bases, with 6 bases sitting between them. CDR1 is MDHEN and CDR2 is SYDVKM in the germline V gene. This CDR3 is 13 amino acids long. CDR3 sequence reads: CASSLGVGNTIYF. CDR3 coding DNA: TGTGCCAGCAGTTTAGGAGTAGGAAACACCATATATTTT.

This chain links TRBV7-2 with TRBJ1-5, with D possibly matching TRBD1 (5 bases). V was trimmed by 1 base and J by 4 bases, leaving 11 bases between them. The CDR3 covers 15 residues. Germline V gene sequence: CDR1 SGHTA, CDR2 FQGNSA. Written as DNA, the CDR3 is TGTGCCAGCAGCTTAGGTGTCAGGGAAAATCAGCCCCAGCATTTT. Protein product: CASSLGVRENQPQHF.

This sequence joins TRBV20-1 and TRBJ2-4; 11 bases align to TRBD2. With 3 bases clipped from V and 1 base from J, the junction kept 11 bases outside the gene matches. This CDR3 comprises 18 residues. Germline V lookup: CDR1 DFQATT, CDR2 SNEGSKA (reference sequence). The CDR3 loop reads CSARGTSGRMGAKNIQYF. CDR3 nucleotide sequence: TGCAGTGCTAGGGGCACTAGCGGGAGAATGGGGGCCAAAAACATTCAGTACTTC.

The chain couples TRBV4-2 to TRBJ2-7; maybe TRBD2 (5 bases). Trimming stripped 4 bases from V and 4 bases from J, with 20 bases between. The V gene's germline CDR1 is LGHNA and CDR2 YNFKEQ. CDR3 length equals 16 residues. CDR3 DNA sequence: TGTGCCAGCAGCCGGCGGGTAGGAGAGGGAAATTACGAGCAGTACTTC. It is translated as CASSRRVGEGNYEQYF.

The chain has TRBV20-1 and TRBJ2-6; no firm D call. The CDR3 runs to 14 residues. Trimming left V 6 bases short and J 0 bases short, with 9 bases between. Germline-derived CDR1 and CDR2 are DFQATT and SNEGSKA (reference sequence). The CDR3 protein is CSARSASGANVLTF. For the CDR3, the DNA is TGCAGTGCCCGGAGTGCCTCTGGGGCCAACGTCCTGACTTTC.

This clonotype was picked up one time. The chain links TRBV11-2 to TRBJ2-5; possible D gene TRBD2, 7 bases. V lost 2 bases and J 4 bases, leaving 11 bases between the germline ends. This CDR3 comprises 14 residues. Germline V gene lookup returns CDR1 SGHAT and CDR2 FQNNGV. The CDR3 here is CASSLRGAPETQYF. CDR3 in DNA: TGTGCCAGCAGCTTACGGGGGGCCCCAGAGACCCAGTACTTC. The complete variable domain, with remaining parts taken from reference TRBV11-2 and TRBJ2-5, reads EAGVAQSPRYKIIEKRQSVAFWCNPISGHATLYWYQQILGQGPKLLIQFQNNGVVDDSQLPKDRFSAERLKGVDSTLKIQPAKLEDSAVYLCASSLRGAPETQYFGPGTRLLVL.

This clonotype was picked up a small number of times. The V gene is TRBV6-1, the J gene TRBJ2-7, with D maybe TRBD1 (5 bases). Trimming removed 3 bases from V and 4 bases from J, with 16 bases in between. The CDR3 totals 15 residues. CDR1 MNHNS and CDR2 SASEGT come from the germline V gene. In DNA form, the CDR3 reads TGTGCCAGCAGTGATCAGGGCCCTTCGGGTTACGAGCAGTACTTC. It yields the protein CASSDQGPSGYEQYF.

This chain connects TRBV5-1 to TRBJ2-5; D remains unclear. Germline CDR1 reads SGHRS; CDR2 reads YFSETQ. This CDR3 comprises 11 residues. The germline V and J ends were trimmed by 7 bases and 5 bases, with 9 bases remaining between them. Written as DNA, the CDR3 is TGCGCCAGCGGGGTGGGGGAGACCCAGTACTTC. Its protein is CASGVGETQYF.

This clonotype rates as medium-sized. This sequence joins TRBV6-2 or TRBV6-3 and TRBJ2-3, with 13 bases identical to TRBD2. In germline, CDR1 is MNHEY, CDR2 SVGEGT. The CDR3 consists of 12 residues. Unmatched junction bases numbered 4, after V lost 6 bases and J lost 13 bases. The CDR3 loop reads CASRSTSGGEYF. CDR3 nucleotides: TGTGCCAGCAGATCAACTAGCGGGGGGGAGTATTTT.